What follows is one TCR beta chain and its context. Which antigen it targets is not known. Per-nucleotide qualities are absent, and no much larger clonotype sits a single base away. Each collaborating institution followed its own protocols to collect whole blood in K2EDTA tubes. For TCRbeta analysis, collaborators shipped samples as frozen whole blood, isolated PBMCs, or DNA extracted from either of those sample types. The data were taken from a study of blood T cell repertoires in COVID-19 (dated by TCRdb to about 2020). For context, the study as a whole: Collaborator samples came from the United States, Italy and Spain and covered acute and convalescent phases of COVID-19. The material from the prospective study consisted of cDNA or gDNA derived from T cells, B-cell-depleted T cells, or PBMCs. The dataset comprised deeply sampled blood TCRbeta repertoires from subjects exposed to, actively infected with, or recovered from COVID-19. The repertoires were released in a freely available public database intended as a resource for research on the immune response to SARS-CoV-2. Samples came from the ongoing ImmuneRACE study (first 160 participants) plus 1,254 subjects from 6 global collaborators. Nearly every sample came with metadata listing a de-identified subject ID, COVID-19 status, age in years and sex. Where HLA class I and class II types were available, the types were taken from metadata supplied by the sample provider, not from assay-based typing.

Here is what the overall study found, with its caveats: The quantity of clinical and demographic metadata differed by source and by participant and was supplied without curation.

The immunoSEQ Assay, a bias-controlled multiplex PCR, was used to amplify TCRbeta CDR3 regions from genomic DNA. Per the original workflow: The number of nucleated cells in each sample was estimated by amplification of reference gene primers within the assay. To quantify the absolute abundance of each unique TCRbeta CDR3 rearrangement, sequence reads were collapsed and filtered. For each sample, productive Simpson clonality was calculated as the square root of Simpson's diversity index over productive rearrangements. What TCRdb holds here is the immuneACCESS table cut down to in-frame rearrangements. Part of the clones is not present; checked against another copy, under half of the missing clones reflect an unresolved V gene, and the others are unexplained. V, J and clone size are taken as reported in that table, and D and trimming were inferred from the DNA itself. The sample yields 120,000 or so clones; roughly 84% were counted once. Roughly 1.1% of the sample rests with the top ten.

Including cysteine and phenylalanine, the CDR3 has 14 amino acids. CDR3 DNA only is kept here, 42 bases in frame from base 1. Per the germline V gene, SQVTM is the CDR1 and ANQGSEA is the CDR2. Clipping removes 0 bases from V and 4 bases from J, with 5 as the unmatched junction base count. The chain links TRBV29-1 with TRBJ2-7; TRBD1 aligns with 8 central bases. The source is an elderly woman with acute or convalescent COVID-19. Sequenced sample: peripheral blood. The encoded CDR3 is CSVEDRRQGYEQYF. The nucleotides are TGCAGCGTTGAAGATAGGCGACAGGGGTACGAGCAGTACTTC.